Below, 23 T cell receptor beta chains from the same sample are listed, as sequenced in a study of T cell repertoires in ileal Crohn's disease. Clones were sequenced by immunoSEQ multiplex PCR, and TCRdb holds only the in-frame ones, with some missing. The table records some 30,000 clones, about 81% of them present only once. The sample taken for sequencing was ileal tissue. The receptors shown here come from an adult with Crohn's disease.

The rearrangement uses TRBV30 and TRBJ1-5; TRBD1 matches at 8 bases. V trimming: 5 bases; J trimming: 7 bases; junction bases outside the gene matches: 7. Looked up from germline, CDR1 is GTSNPN and CDR2 is SVGIG (reference sequence). This CDR3 is 13 amino acids long. The CDR3 nucleotides are TGTGCCTGGGGTGACAGGGGCGGCCAGCCCCAGCATTTT. Amino acids: CAWGDRGGQPQHF.

This clone was recorded a few times. This chain uses TRBV6-5 with TRBJ2-1; 8 bases are a match to TRBD1. Trimming cost V 0 bases and J 8 bases; bases outside gene matches: 9. The CDR3 spans 16 residues. Germline loops: CDR1 MNHEY, CDR2 SVGAGI. The CDR3 sequence: CASSYSDRVKTDEQFF. Written as DNA, the CDR3 is TGTGCCAGCAGTTACTCGGACAGGGTAAAAACGGATGAGCAGTTCTTC.

The chain is built from TRBV7-8 and TRBJ2-3; D is perhaps TRBD2 (6 bases). The V and J ends lost 4 bases and 4 bases respectively, with 24 bases between them. Germline CDR1 is SGHVS and CDR2 is FQNEAQ. There are 18 residues in the CDR3. The CDR3 sequence: CASSSRSQTSWFSDTQYF. CDR3 nucleotides: TGTGCCAGCAGCTCAAGGTCCCAGACTAGTTGGTTTTCAGATACGCAGTATTTT.

The rearrangement uses TRBV7-8 and TRBJ2-7; 7 bases match TRBD2. J lost 0 bases, V lost 1 base, and 6 bases had no gene match. Germline-derived CDR1 and CDR2 are SGHVS and FQNEAQ. This CDR3 is 16 amino acids long. This CDR3 is CASSLGAGVFSYEQYF. CDR3 sequence (DNA): TGTGCCAGCAGCTTAGGGGCGGGGGTCTTCTCCTACGAGCAGTACTTC.

The V call is TRBV28, the J call TRBJ1-2; 8 bases line up with TRBD1. Germline V CDR1 and CDR2: MDHEN, SYDVKM. The CDR3 runs 14 residues. The trim removed 6 bases at V and 2 bases at J, leaving 5 bases unmatched. CDR3 residues: CASRVGQGNYGYTF. Written as DNA, the CDR3 is TGTGCCAGCAGGGTTGGACAGGGAAACTATGGCTACACCTTC.

This clone was seen a handful of times. The chain has TRBV27 and TRBJ2-7, with 8 bases identical to TRBD2. CDR1 is MNHEY, CDR2 SMNVEV, per germline (reference sequence). The CDR3 length is 15 residues. V was clipped by 8 bases and J by 3 bases; unmatched bases: 12. The CDR3 here is CASRMRGALNYEQYF. For the CDR3, the DNA is TGTGCCAGCCGTATGCGGGGGGCCCTTAACTACGAGCAGTACTTC.

The genes are TRBV7-9 and TRBJ2-5, with 7 nucleotides matching TRBD1. The germline CDR1 and CDR2 sequences are SEHNR and FQNEAQ (reference sequence). The V gene end was trimmed by 3 bases and the J gene end by 5 bases; junction bases not matched to a gene: 6. This CDR3 is built from 14 residues. The CDR3 region has the DNA TGTGCCAGCAGCTTGGGACAGACCAGGGAGACCCAGTACTTC. Translated: CASSLGQTRETQYF.

A note on this clone: An end of the junction does not agree with germline; a read error may underlie this. V usage is TRBV6-6 and J usage is TRBJ1-2, with TRBD1 as a possible D gene (5 bases). In germline, CDR1 is MNHNY, CDR2 SVGAGI (reference sequence). There are 12 residues in the CDR3. The CDR3 sequence is CASSKRGLGSTF. The CDR3 DNA reads TGTGCCAGCAGTAAGCGGGGCCTGGGCTCCACCTTC.

This chain connects TRBV7-8 to TRBJ2-7; possible D gene TRBD1, 5 bases. The V end lost 2 bases, the J end lost 2 bases, and 13 bases lay between the germline ends. The CDR3 is made up of 15 amino acids. Germline V gene sequence: CDR1 SGHVS, CDR2 FQNEAQ. CDR3 protein: CASSLYPLGAYEQYF. The CDR3 coding sequence is TGTGCCAGCAGCTTATATCCCTTAGGGGCCTACGAGCAGTACTTC.

This clone was recorded only once. V and J are TRBV6-5 and TRBJ2-2, with D perhaps TRBD1 (6 bases). V was cut by 7 bases and J by 7 bases, with 16 bases left in between. This CDR3 is 14 amino acids long. CDR1 MNHEY and CDR2 SVGAGI come from the germline V gene. The CDR3 DNA follows: TGTGCCAGCATATCTCCACAGGGTGGCGGGGAGCTGTTTTTT. This gives the protein CASISPQGGGELFF.

The gene calls are TRBV12-5 and TRBJ2-3; possibly TRBD2 for D (6 bases). Germline V gene data show CDR1 as LGHNT and CDR2 as FRNRAP. CDR3 length: 16 residues. V was cut by 4 bases and J by 4 bases, with 18 bases left in between. The CDR3 DNA is TGTGCTAGTGGTTGGACGCGACTAGAGGAGCCAGATACGCAGTATTTT. Protein sequence: CASGWTRLEEPDTQYF.

CDR3 sequence reads: CASSQENSGRGGETQYF. CDR3 sequence (DNA): TGCGCCAGCAGCCAAGAGAATTCCGGGAGGGGAGGAGAGACCCAGTACTTC. The rearrangement joins TRBV4-1 to TRBJ2-5; the match to TRBD2 covers 8 bases. This CDR3 is built from 17 residues. V was clipped by 0 bases and J by 4 bases; unmatched bases: 10. CDR1 is MGHRA, CDR2 YSYEKL, per germline.

This clone came up a few times. This rearrangement joins TRBV5-1 to TRBJ1-2; possible D gene TRBD1, 5 bases. The CDR3 runs to 12 residues. V lost 5 bases and J lost 8, with 13 bases in between. Per the germline V gene, CDR1 is SGHRS and CDR2 is YFSETQ. The CDR3 bases are TGCGCCAGCAGTTCCCGCCAGGGCGGCTACACCTTC. Translating gives CASSSRQGGYTF.

The V gene is TRBV4-2, the J gene TRBJ2-1; 9 bases align to TRBD2. The CDR3 has 16 amino acids. Germline V gives CDR1 LGHNA, CDR2 YNFKEQ. V dropped 2 bases and J dropped 4; count of bases not matched to a gene: 6. CDR3: CASSQNSGGKYNEQFF. The CDR3 coding sequence is TGTGCCAGCAGCCAAAATAGCGGGGGTAAATACAATGAGCAGTTCTTC.

The table lists this clone with a few counts. The rearrangement links TRBV11-2 to TRBJ2-7; D is perhaps TRBD1 (5 bases). With 5 bases removed from V and 4 bases from J, the gap between germline ends came to 21 bases. This CDR3 region has 16 residues. CDR1 SGHAT and CDR2 FQNNGV come from the germline V gene. The CDR3 loop reads CASSPAPGSPMYEQYF. CDR3 coding DNA: TGTGCCAGCAGCCCGGCCCCAGGGTCCCCTATGTACGAGCAGTACTTC.

This chain joins TRBV28 and TRBJ1-1, with D maybe TRBD1 (5 bases). Germline assignment: CDR1 MDHEN and CDR2 SYDVKM. V gave up 3 bases and J gave up 5 bases, with 19 bases separating them. The CDR3 extends over 16 amino acids. This CDR3 reads CASSFGLGQLGTEAFF. In DNA, the CDR3 is TGTGCCAGCAGTTTCGGCTTGGGGCAATTGGGAACTGAAGCTTTCTTT.

This clone was found once. The rearrangement joins TRBV19 to TRBJ2-5; 7 bases match TRBD1. From germline, CDR1 is LNHDA and CDR2 SQIVND (reference sequence). This CDR3 is built from 15 residues. Germline trimming cut 0 bases from V and 7 bases from J; bases unmatched to any gene: 8. As DNA, the CDR3 is TGTGCCAGTAGTATAGACGGACAGGCCCGGGGGACCCAGTACTTC. This sequence encodes CASSIDGQARGTQYF.

This clone showed up just a few times. The gene calls are TRBV15 and TRBJ2-7; D may be TRBD2 (5 bases). This CDR3 has 14 amino acids. The germline gives CDR1 LNHNV, CDR2 YYDKDF (reference sequence). V was shortened by 0 bases and J by 3 bases, with 9 bases between the two germline ends. The CDR3 nucleotides read TGTGCCACCAGCAGAGAGTCTGCGGGCTACGAGCAGTACTTC. The encoded protein is CATSRESAGYEQYF. The variable domain in full, completed from reference TRBV15 and TRBJ2-7, reads DAMVIQNPRYQVTQFGKPVTLSCSQTLNHNVMYWYQQKSSQAPKLLFHYYDKDFNNEADTPDNFQSRRPNTSFCFLDIRSPGLGDTAMYLCATSRESAGYEQYFGPGTRLTVT.

This chain connects TRBV30 to TRBJ2-5, with 11 bases identical to TRBD1. V was pared by 2 bases and J by 2 bases, with 4 bases of the junction left unmatched. Germline values: CDR1 GTSNPN, CDR2 SVGIG (reference sequence). This CDR3 is 15 amino acids long. The CDR3: CAWSKGQGVQETQYF. The CDR3 DNA reads TGTGCCTGGAGTAAGGGACAGGGGGTTCAAGAGACCCAGTACTTC.

This chain connects TRBV10-1 to TRBJ1-1, with unresolved D. CDR3 size: 13 residues. The germline V gene has CDR1 WNHNN and CDR2 SYGVQD (reference sequence). Trimming cost V 6 bases and J 3 bases, with 11 bases left between them. CDR3 nucleotide sequence: TGCGCCAGCAGCGACAAGGTCTACACTGAAGCTTTCTTT. It encodes CASSDKVYTEAFF.

This clone occurred a few times. The gene calls are TRBV2 and TRBJ2-5; 8 bases fit TRBD1. CDR1 and CDR2 (germline): SNHLY, FYNNEI. The CDR3 is made up of 16 amino acids. The V and J ends lost 6 bases and 5 bases, in that order; junction bases with no gene match: 14. The CDR3 sequence: CASRPGQGAVLETQYF. CDR3 in DNA: TGTGCCAGCAGGCCCGGACAGGGTGCGGTTTTGGAGACCCAGTACTTC.

The chain carries TRBV5-8 and TRBJ1-1, with a tentative D call TRBD1 (5 bases). The V gene's germline CDR1 is SGHTS and CDR2 YDEGEE. Trimming cost V 0 bases and J 4 bases, with 10 bases left between them. The CDR3 spans 14 residues. The chain's CDR3 is CASSLGGVVTEAFF. The CDR3 nucleotides are TGTGCCAGCAGCTTGGGGGGGGTTGTCACTGAAGCTTTCTTT.

The chain carries TRBV30 and TRBJ1-5, with TRBD1 matching over 8 bases. With 8 bases clipped from V and 4 bases from J, the junction kept 7 bases outside the gene matches. CDR3 size: 13 residues. Germline assignment: CDR1 GTSNPN and CDR2 SVGIG (reference sequence). CDR3 in DNA: TGTGCCCTTCGACAGGGGCCAAATCAGCCCCAGCATTTT. Translation: CALRQGPNQPQHF.